The 9 T cell receptor beta chains given below trace back to one sample, sequenced in a study of blood T cell repertoires in COVID-19. Assay: immunoSEQ multiplex PCR; the TCRdb copy retains only in-frame clones and omits some. The sample contains 250,000 to 300,000 clones, roughly 85% of which appear only once. The material sequenced was peripheral blood. The origin of the receptors is a woman in her 30s with active or convalescent COVID-19.

This clone is a singleton in its sample. The rearrangement joins TRBV19 to TRBJ1-5; 9 nucleotides agree with TRBD1. CDR1 LNHDA and CDR2 SQIVND come from the germline V gene (reference sequence). V gave up 3 bases and J gave up 3 bases; unmatched junction bases: 3. CDR3 length: 15 residues. DNA for the CDR3: TGTGCCAGTAGTATGGGGACAGGGATCAATCAGCCCCAGCATTTT. Translating it yields CASSMGTGINQPQHF.

V gene TRBV19 combines with J gene TRBJ1-2; 7 bases align to TRBD1. The CDR3 is 16 amino acids. J lost 6 bases, V lost 2 bases, and 12 bases had no gene match. Germline CDR1 reads LNHDA; CDR2 reads SQIVND (reference sequence). The CDR3, as DNA: TGTGCCAGTAGTATATTGGAGGGGGCGTTCCCCCATGGCTACACCTTC. Amino acids: CASSILEGAFPHGYTF.

V is TRBV5-1 and J is TRBJ2-3, with TRBD2 matching 8 bases. CDR3 length: 15 amino acids. Trimming removed 5 bases from V and 0 bases from J; junction bases left unmatched: 5. CDR1 is SGHRS, CDR2 YFSETQ, per germline. The CDR3 coding sequence is TGCGCCAGCAGAAACAGCGGGGGCAGCACAGATACGCAGTATTTT. It is translated as CASRNSGGSTDTQYF.

The chain employs TRBV9 and TRBJ1-3, with TRBD1 identical over 8 bases. The CDR3 length is 14 residues. Germline CDR1 SGDLS, CDR2 YYNGEE. The V and J ends lost 3 bases and 6 bases, in that order; junction bases with no gene match: 5. The DNA for the CDR3 is TGTGCCAGCAGCGCGGACAGGGACAAAAACACCATATATTTT. It encodes CASSADRDKNTIYF.

The rearrangement joins TRBV9 to TRBJ2-7; 7 bases align to TRBD1. The CDR3 has 15 amino acids. Germline CDR1 reads SGDLS; CDR2 reads YYNGEE. J lost 4 bases, V lost 0 bases, and 7 bases had no gene match. CDR3 DNA: TGTGCCAGCAGCGTAGCTACAGGGGTAGGGTACGAGCAGTACTTC. It specifies CASSVATGVGYEQYF.

This clone appeared a few times. The chain joins TRBV3-1 (or the pseudogene TRBV3-2) to TRBJ2-7, with 8 bases lining up with TRBD1. V shed 4 bases and J 3 bases; nucleotides not matched to a gene: 2. The CDR3 is 13 residues long. Germline CDR1 reads LGHDT; CDR2 reads YNNKEL (reference sequence). The CDR3 protein is CASSRTGGYEQYF. The DNA for the CDR3 is TGTGCCAGCAGCCGTACAGGGGGCTACGAGCAGTACTTC.

The chain uses TRBV9 and TRBJ2-1; D is perhaps TRBD2 (6 bases). The V gene's germline CDR1 is SGDLS and CDR2 YYNGEE. CDR3 length: 17 residues. Trimming removed 6 bases from V and 7 bases from J, with 26 bases in between. The CDR3 here is CASIKYPRGMTRNEQFF. The CDR3 bases are TGTGCCAGCATCAAATACCCCCGGGGGATGACGAGGAATGAGCAGTTCTTC.

V gene TRBV6-5 combines with J gene TRBJ2-2, with a possible D match to TRBD1 (6 bases). V gave up 0 bases and J gave up 5 bases, with 10 bases separating them. This CDR3 contains 15 residues. Germline-derived CDR1 and CDR2 are MNHEY and SVGAGI. The DNA of the CDR3 is TGTGCCAGCAGTTACTCTACGCAGGGGACCGGGGAGCTGTTTTTT. Amino acids: CASSYSTQGTGELFF.

V is TRBV6-1 and J is TRBJ2-2; D is ambiguous. The germline V gene encodes CDR1 MNHNS and CDR2 SASEGT. CDR3 size: 13 residues. V gave up 1 base and J gave up 5 bases, with 5 bases separating them. In nucleotides, the CDR3 is TGTGCCAGCAGTGAAGTCCTGACCGGGGAGCTGTTTTTT. Translation gives CASSEVLTGELFF.